These T cell receptor beta chains were read from a single sample in a study of T cell changes during pregnancy in multiple sclerosis. The table came from immunoSEQ multiplex PCR; TCRdb's copy has only in-frame clones and leaves some out. Of some 60,000 clones in the sample, about nine tenths were seen once. The material sequenced was peripheral blood, taken in the first trimester of pregnancy. The source is a female donor in good health, enrolled as a control in a pregnancy study. CDR3s leave out the opening cysteine and the closing phenylalanine or tryptophan.

TRBV7-9 | ASSVLSGAGMETQY
TRBV28 | ASSLENGRDYNEQF
TRBV5-4 | ASRRLAGRTDTQY
TRBV19 | ASRLAGENTQY
TRBV5-1 | ASSLADSSTDTQY
TRBV5-1 | ASSLGGSTDTQY
TRBV6-5 | ASSYSGAGVADTQY
TRBV28 | ASSSTDRGQLNGYT
TRBV4-2 | ASSQEAHNEQF
TRBV4-2 | ASSQDPREGDHNEQF
TRBV6-5 | ASSYSIEDNQPQH
TRBV10-1 | ATSTGESADTQY
TRBV6-1 | ASRERQGILAGGAYEQY
TRBV4-1 | ASRRYGSTYGYT
TRBV7-9 | ASSLEGGGRYGYT
TRBV9 | ASSVALGQPQH
TRBV2 | ASSPDRGGAYEQY
TRBV30 | AWIPPWGGQYEQY
TRBV9 | ASSDGTGGAGITEAF
TRBV5-1 | ASSYGLAGVNEQY
TRBV28 | ASSLGTSGLTFTYEQY
TRBV19 | ASTSPGLAGDPKNIQY
TRBV29-1 | SGGKSYEQY
TRBV21-1 | ASSKVTTGRGYT
TRBV6-6 | ASSYVRINEQY
TRBV13 | ASSSGGTDTQY
TRBV7-8 | ASTTGTAYRLYGYT
TRBV7-9 | ASSLATSGRAGQF
TRBV9 | ASSGGLNNEQF
TRBV2 | ASSETGTGYSEQY
TRBV9 | ASSSPSVEQY
TRBV5-1 | ASSLGDSNEQF
TRBV27 | ASSFSGERGFTQY
TRBV13 | ASSLGAGGAVSEQF
TRBV19 | ASSIDQRDPYGYT
TRBV6-1 | ASSESGNYGYT
TRBV11-3 | ASSLLGGSSYEQY
TRBV25-1 | ASSEFRTANTGELF
TRBV7-9 | ASSPDSLIYT
TRBV13 | ASSRRQGVSYEQY
TRBV25-1 | ASSESTAERGTRNIQY
TRBV7-2 | ASSSQGQGTYEQY
TRBV9 | ASSETGGGTEAF
TRBV12-2 | ASRSQEAPGTGDGYT
TRBV27 | ASSKTGSVGYGYT
TRBV6-5 | ASSPQRGNEKLF
TRBV5-8 | ASSLGRDLQDTQY
TRBV27 | ASSQNPDEQY
TRBV29-1 | SVVSGQGVETGELF
TRBV7-9 | ASDKLAGGDEQF
TRBV6-6 | ASTPWRGGDNEQF
TRBV5-1 | ASRSEPNTEAF
TRBV9 | ASSPPRGRRGWDTEAF
TRBV10-3 | AISQLARGLTTEAF
TRBV7-9 | ASSLGGEKLF